Presented here are 22 T cell receptor beta chains from one specimen sequenced in a study of tumor-infiltrating lymphocytes in primary liver carcinoma (dated by TCRdb to about 2017). Sequencing relied on an Illumina HiSeq 2500. A constant-region primer and ProtoScript II reverse transcriptase were used to reverse-transcribe TCRbeta-specific cDNA from approximately 500 ng total RNA. The TCRbeta libraries were prepared through three rounds of nested multiplex PCR following a slightly modified ARM-PCR procedure. Each of the first two PCR rounds ran for approximately 11 cycles using multiplex TRBV1-TRBV30 forward primers together with a Cbeta reverse primer. The raw public data were reprocessed by TCRdb itself: fastp quality trimming at Q25, MiXCR clonotype calling, in-frame beta chains only. Entries that share a CDR3 protein sequence are merged under the most common genes and DNA. The sample data list about 78,000 distinct CDR3 sequences, and over 70% of these were observed just once. Of the sample, roughly 13% falls within the top ten clones.

Without any cell sorting, total RNA and DNA were extracted together from roughly 21-30 mg of bulk tissue using the AllPrep DNA/RNA mini kit. Sequenced: liver tumor tissue from sampling region 4. Sample cell subset or site, as interpreted from the label and publication: tumor region T4, right-lateral pole. The receptors come from a woman aged 55-69 years with primary liver carcinoma and hepatitis B virus infection.

Ten or more counts support this clonotype. The V gene is TRBV28, the J gene TRBJ1-1; no clear D. This CDR3 is built from 12 residues. CDR1 MDHEN and CDR2 SYDVKM come from the germline V gene. The ends were cut back, 3 bases at V and 4 bases at J, with 6 bases in the middle. The CDR3 nucleotides read TGTGCCAGCAGTTTGTTAAGCACTGAAGCTTTCTTT. Its protein product is CASSLLSTEAFF.

This clonotype was recorded a few times. Its ends do not fully match the called genes, so a read error is possible. The J gene is TRBJ2-1, the V gene TRBV5-1; maybe TRBD1 (5 bases). CDR3 length: 15 residues. Germline CDR1 and CDR2: SGHRS and YFSETQ. The CDR3 reads CTSSPGHGGYNEQFF. The CDR3 DNA sequence: TGCACCAGCAGCCCTGGACACGGTGGGTACAATGAGCAGTTCTTC.

With respect to this clonotype: Without the conserved terminal phenylalanine or tryptophan, this CDR3 likely stems from a read error. This sequence joins TRBV11-2 and TRBJ2-1; 7 bases agree with TRBD2. Germline loops: CDR1 SGHAT, CDR2 FQNNGV. CDR3 size: 12 residues. Trimming took 6 bases from V and 5 from J; bases not matched to a gene: 1. The CDR3 sequence: CASSGRDNEQFL. In nucleotides, the CDR3 is TGTGCCAGCAGTGGGAGGGACAATGAGCAGTTCCTC.

This clonotype was counted ten times or more. The genes are TRBV6-1 and TRBJ2-2, with D possibly being TRBD2 (5 bases). Trimming took 8 bases from V and 6 from J, leaving 13 bases between them. The CDR3 sequence is 13 residues long. CDR1 and CDR2 from the germline V gene are MNHNS and SASEGT. The CDR3 sequence is CASELVSPGELFF. CDR3 in DNA: TGTGCCAGCGAACTAGTTAGTCCCGGGGAGCTGTTTTTT.

The genes are TRBV29-1 and TRBJ2-5; D possibly corresponds to TRBD2 (6 bases). V gave up 5 bases and J gave up 7 bases, with 26 bases separating them. CDR1 and CDR2 from the germline V gene are SQVTM and ANQGSEA. The CDR3 has 16 amino acids. CDR3 sequence: CSVTQELAAMKGTQYF. The CDR3 nucleotides read TGCAGCGTTACCCAGGAACTAGCAGCTATGAAAGGGACCCAGTACTTC.

About this clonotype itself: Compared with germline, one end of the junction differs, possibly owing to a read error. This sequence joins TRBV29-1 and TRBJ2-3; the D gene is possibly TRBD1 (5 bases). The CDR3 runs to 13 residues. Germline V lookup: CDR1 SQVTM, CDR2 ANQGSEA. The CDR3 region has the DNA TGCAGTGCACAGGTTCGCCCACCAGATATGCAGTATTTT. This sequence encodes CSAQVRPPDMQYF.

Of note for this clonotype: Being one base from a much bigger clone, this may be a read error. The chain uses TRBV28 and TRBJ1-6; D is unclear. CDR3 size: 14 residues. Germline CDR1 reads MDHEN; CDR2 reads SYDVKM. The CDR3 DNA follows: TGTGCCAACAGTTTAATAGGGCGTAATTCACCCCTCCACTTT. Protein sequence: CANSLIGRNSPLHF.

About this clonotype: A much larger clone is a single base away; this may be a read error. The chain links TRBV28 to TRBJ2-7; D remains unclear. CDR3 size: 11 residues. The germline V gene has CDR1 MDHEN and CDR2 SYDVKM. CDR3 in amino acids: CANSPKYEQYF. Written as DNA, the CDR3 is TGTGCCAACAGTCCGAAATACGAGCAGTACTTC.

This clonotype was seen once. The junction departs from germline at one end; a sequencing error may be responsible. V and J are TRBV6-1 and TRBJ1-5; TRBD1 aligns across 10 bases. The CDR3 runs to 16 residues. Per germline, CDR1 MNHNS and CDR2 SASEGT. The CDR3 region is CARRDRGLHSNQPQHF. CDR3 nucleotides: TGTGCCCGCAGGGACAGGGGCCTCCATAGCAATCAGCCCCAGCATTTT.

Comment on this clonotype: In this CDR3 the conserved last residue, phenylalanine or tryptophan, is missing, so a read error is likely. CDR3 DNA: TGCAGCGACGAACGAAGGGGGAAGACCGGGGAGCTGTTTTCT. Translated, it gives CSDERRGKTGELFS. The gene calls are TRBV29-1 and TRBJ2-2, with D maybe TRBD1 (6 bases). There are 14 residues in the CDR3. Per the germline V gene, CDR1 is SQVTM and CDR2 is ANQGSEA. Trimming stripped 7 bases from V and 5 bases from J, with 17 bases between.

Points on this clonotype: A much more abundant neighbour one base away suggests this may be a read error. V usage is TRBV5-1 and J usage is TRBJ2-3; 8 bases are a match to TRBD2. CDR1 and CDR2 from the germline V gene are SGHRS and YFSETQ. This CDR3 has 18 residues. DNA of the CDR3: TGCGCCAGCAGCTTGGGGCTGACGAGCGGGAGTGGAGCAGATACGCAGTGTTTT. Encoded protein: CASSLGLTSGSGADTQCF. Combining the CDR3 with reference TRBV5-1 and TRBJ2-3 gives the whole variable domain KAGVTQTPRYLIKTRGQQVTLSCSPISGHRSVSWYQQTPGQGLQFLFEYFSETQRNKGNFPGRFSGRQFSNSRSEMNVSTLELGDSALYLCASSLGLTSGSGADTQCFGPGTRLTVL.

The genes are TRBV12-3 or TRBV12-4 and TRBJ1-1; TRBD1 is a possible D gene (5 bases). The germline V and J ends were trimmed by 10 bases and 3 bases, with 15 bases remaining between them. This CDR3 contains 13 residues. Here the CDR3 reads CANRRTRDTEAFF. The CDR3 region has the DNA TGTGCCAACAGAAGGACAAGGGACACTGAAGCTTTCTTT.

This clonotype was counted at least ten times. The chain employs TRBV28 and TRBJ1-1; TRBD1 matches at 8 bases. The length of the CDR3 is 15 residues. Unmatched junction bases numbered 7, after V lost 2 bases and J lost 5 bases. Germline V lookup: CDR1 MDHEN, CDR2 SYDVKM. CDR3 nucleotide sequence: TGTGCCAGCAGTTTACAGGGGGCGGTGAGAACTGAAGCTTTCTTT. It is translated as CASSLQGAVRTEAFF.

With respect to this clonotype: A read error may be the cause here, since a much bigger clone is one base away. This rearrangement joins TRBV7-9 to TRBJ1-2, with D possibly being TRBD1 (5 bases). V was shortened by 2 bases and J by 3 bases, with 10 bases between the two germline ends. The CDR3 has 14 amino acids. Germline lookup yields CDR1 SEHNR and CDR2 FQNEAQ (reference sequence). The CDR3 nucleotides read TGTGCCAGCAGCTTATGCAGGGACGACTATGGCTACACCTTC. Amino acid sequence: CASSLCRDDYGYTF.

As to this clonotype: Likely a read error: the CDR3 ends without its conserved phenylalanine or tryptophan. V and J are TRBV10-3 and TRBJ2-5; D is unresolved. This CDR3 is built from 16 residues. Germline lookup yields CDR1 ENHRY and CDR2 SYGVKD. DNA for the CDR3: TGTGCCATCAGTGAGTCATGGACGCCAATAAAAGAGACTCAGTACTTA. It codes for CAISESWTPIKETQYL.

This clonotype was detected only once. Its ends do not fully match the called genes, so a read error is possible. The J gene is TRBJ2-7, the V gene TRBV6-5; D is uncertain. This CDR3 contains 13 residues. The germline CDR1 and CDR2 sequences are MNHEY and SVGAGI. The CDR3 bases are TGTGCCAACAGTTACGGTACTTGGGCCGAGCAATACTTC. Amino acids: CANSYGTWAEQYF.

A word on this clonotype: Sequence at one end of the junction differs from germline and may be a read error. The chain joins TRBV4-1 to TRBJ1-5; 7 bases line up with TRBD1. In germline, CDR1 is MGHRA, CDR2 YSYEKL. The CDR3 is made up of 14 amino acids. The CDR3 loop is CASSKGQIGQPLHF. CDR3 DNA sequence: TGCGCCAGCAGCAAGGGACAGATAGGACAGCCCCTGCATTTC.

Of note for this clonotype: As the CDR3 is not closed by the conserved phenylalanine or tryptophan, this likely results from a read error. The CDR3 region has the DNA TGCGCCAGCAGCCAAGGGGGAATGTACTCTAACTATGGCTACACCATC. Translation: CASSQGGMYSNYGYTI. The rearrangement uses TRBV4-1 and TRBJ1-2; D gene uncertain. The CDR3 is 16 amino acids. V shed 1 base and J shed 0 bases, with 12 bases lying between them. CDR1 MGHRA and CDR2 YSYEKL come from the germline V gene.

About this clonotype: One end of the junction varies from germline; a read error may be responsible. The chain combines TRBV29-1 with TRBJ1-2; D not resolved. The length of the CDR3 is 13 residues. From germline, CDR1 is SQVTM and CDR2 ANQGSEA. CDR3 residues: CSVEEGKWNGYTF. As DNA, the CDR3 is TGCAGCGTTGAAGAAGGGAAGTGGAATGGCTATACCTTC. Supplemented by reference TRBV29-1 and TRBJ1-2, the full variable domain reads SAVISQKPSRDICQRGTSLTIQCQVDSQVTMMFWYRQQPGQSLTLIATANQGSEATYESGFVIDKFPISRPNLTFSTLTVSNMSPEDSSIYLCSVEEGKWNGYTFGSGTRLTVV.

As to this clonotype: The conserved phenylalanine or tryptophan normally closing the CDR3 is absent here, so this likely arose from a read error. The chain combines TRBV4-2 with TRBJ2-3; D not resolved. The CDR3 extends over 14 amino acids. Germline CDR1 reads LGHNA; CDR2 reads YNFKEQ. DNA of the CDR3: TGTGTCAGCAGCCCCATCATGGGCACAGATACGCAGTATTTG. Protein product: CVSSPIMGTDTQYL.

The chain combines TRBV12-5 with TRBJ2-1, with 9 bases identical to TRBD1. The CDR3 runs 16 residues. Trimming cost V 6 bases and J 7 bases; bases outside gene matches: 13. CDR1 and CDR2 (germline): LGHNT, FRNRAP. The CDR3: CASGQKQGAPGNEQFF. In DNA, the CDR3 is TGTGCTAGTGGGCAGAAACAGGGGGCCCCCGGTAATGAGCAGTTCTTC. Supplemented by reference TRBV12-5 and TRBJ2-1, the full variable domain reads DARVTQTPRHKVTEMGQEVTMRCQPILGHNTVFWYRQTMMQGLELLAYFRNRAPLDDSGMPKDRFSAEMPDATLATLKIQPSEPRDSAVYFCASGQKQGAPGNEQFFGPGTRLTVL.

On this clonotype: A read error may be the cause here, since a much bigger clone is one base away. The rearrangement joins TRBV28 to TRBJ2-3; D perhaps matches TRBD2 (5 bases). The CDR3 covers 16 residues. The germline V gene encodes CDR1 MDHEN and CDR2 SYDVKM. The V end lost 5 bases, the J end lost 2 bases, and 17 bases lay between the germline ends. Here the CDR3 reads CASSLVLVSYTDTQYF. The CDR3 coding sequence is TGTGCCAGCAGTCTAGTACTAGTATCGTACACAGATACGCAGTATTTT.